Below are 22 T cell receptor beta chains sequenced from a single sample in a study of blood T cell repertoires in COVID-19. Some clones are missing from TCRdb's copy, which holds only in-frame ones; the method was immunoSEQ multiplex PCR. This sample has about 180,000 clones, with 80% to 90% found just once. The sequenced material came from peripheral blood. The source of these receptors is a human donor with active or convalescent COVID-19. The donor label of this sample is uncertain.

The genes are TRBV28 and TRBJ1-2; D perhaps matches TRBD1 (5 bases). Trimming left V 3 bases short and J 7 bases short, with 9 bases between. CDR3 size: 12 residues. CDR1 is MDHEN and CDR2 is SYDVKM in the germline V gene. This CDR3 is CASSLGRAGYTF. The CDR3 coding sequence is TGTGCCAGCAGTTTGGGCAGGGCTGGCTACACCTTC.

This clone was counted only a few times. The rearrangement links TRBV7-9 to TRBJ2-1, with a possible D match to TRBD2 (5 bases). Germline CDR1 SEHNR, CDR2 FQNEAQ (reference sequence). V was shortened by 1 base and J by 5 bases, with 15 bases between the two germline ends. There are 16 residues in the CDR3. The CDR3 DNA sequence: TGTGCCAGCAGCTTAGACGAGGGATTTAGTAACAATGAGCAGTTCTTC. Translation gives CASSLDEGFSNNEQFF.

The chain carries TRBV9 and TRBJ2-1, with D possibly being TRBD1 (6 bases). The length of the CDR3 is 16 residues. V was shortened by 3 bases and J by 3 bases, with 16 bases between the two germline ends. CDR1 is SGDLS, CDR2 YYNGEE, per germline. The CDR3 DNA sequence: TGTGCCAGCAGCGGGCCACAGGGAACGGTCTACAATGAGCAGTTCTTC. This codes for CASSGPQGTVYNEQFF.

The rearrangement uses TRBV28 and TRBJ1-1; 7 positions agree with TRBD1. Germline loops: CDR1 MDHEN, CDR2 SYDVKM. J lost 3 bases, V lost 11 bases, and 6 bases had no gene match. There are 12 residues in the CDR3. The DNA of the CDR3 is TGTGCCTACGGGCAGGGGGACACTGAAGCTTTCTTT. Encoded protein: CAYGQGDTEAFF.

The rearrangement joins TRBV6-5 to TRBJ2-2; no reliable D call. The germline gives CDR1 MNHEY, CDR2 SVGAGI. With 4 bases removed from V and 7 bases from J, the gap between germline ends came to 7 bases. There are 12 residues in the CDR3. This CDR3 reads CASSSSFGELFF. The CDR3 region has the DNA TGTGCCAGCAGTTCGTCGTTCGGGGAGCTGTTTTTT.

The chain has TRBV11-2 and TRBJ2-7, with D unresolved. Germline-derived CDR1 and CDR2 are SGHAT and FQNNGV. This CDR3 is built from 14 residues. Trimming left V 3 bases short and J 2 bases short, with 11 bases between. Here the CDR3 reads CASSFQQNTYEQYF. CDR3 nucleotide sequence: TGTGCCAGCAGCTTCCAACAAAACACCTACGAGCAGTACTTC. Together with reference TRBV11-2 and TRBJ2-7, the CDR3 gives the full variable domain: EAGVAQSPRYKIIEKRQSVAFWCNPISGHATLYWYQQILGQGPKLLIQFQNNGVVDDSQLPKDRFSAERLKGVDSTLKIQPAKLEDSAVYLCASSFQQNTYEQYFGPGTRLTVT.

The chain links TRBV6-5 to TRBJ1-1; the match to TRBD1 covers 7 bases. With 6 bases clipped from V and 0 bases from J, the junction kept 4 bases outside the gene matches. This CDR3 is 14 amino acids long. Germline V CDR1 and CDR2: MNHEY, SVGAGI. CDR3: CASRDRVMNTEAFF. The DNA of the CDR3 is TGTGCCAGCAGAGACAGGGTAATGAACACTGAAGCTTTCTTT.

The chain uses TRBV19 and TRBJ1-2, with D unresolved. The CDR3 runs 15 residues. The germline V and J ends were trimmed by 1 base and 2 bases, with 11 bases remaining between them. CDR1 is LNHDA and CDR2 is SQIVND in the germline V gene (reference sequence). CDR3 bases: TGTGCCAGTAGTATAGGGGCAGGAAGAAACTATGGCTACACCTTC. Protein: CASSIGAGRNYGYTF.

This clone has just one count. The chain recombines TRBV6-5 with TRBJ2-1, with a possible D match to TRBD2 (5 bases). From germline, CDR1 is MNHEY and CDR2 SVGAGI. The CDR3 totals 15 residues. V was clipped by 0 bases and J by 4 bases, with 10 bases between them. CDR3 amino acids: CASSYSSPGYNEQFF. DNA for the CDR3: TGTGCCAGCAGTTACTCGTCTCCGGGGTACAATGAGCAGTTCTTC.

The rearrangement joins TRBV3-1 (or the pseudogene TRBV3-2) to TRBJ2-5; 7 nucleotides line up with TRBD1. The CDR3 sequence is 15 residues long. V was clipped by 0 bases and J by 4 bases; unmatched bases: 5. Germline CDR1 LGHDT, CDR2 YNNKEL (reference sequence). The CDR3 loop is CASSQDPSGGETQYF. The CDR3 bases are TGTGCCAGCAGCCAAGACCCCTCAGGGGGAGAGACCCAGTACTTC.

This clone appeared a single time. The rearrangement uses TRBV6-5 and TRBJ1-1; 7 bases are shared with TRBD1. This CDR3 comprises 13 residues. Germline CDR1 is MNHEY and CDR2 is SVGAGI. V gave up 5 bases and J gave up 10 bases; unmatched junction bases: 10. The CDR3 protein is CASSITGDKGAFF. DNA for the CDR3: TGTGCCAGCAGTATAACAGGGGACAAGGGAGCTTTCTTT.

The V and J genes are TRBV18 and TRBJ2-5; 8 bases fit TRBD2. This CDR3 contains 19 residues. J lost 4 bases, V lost 1 base, and 17 bases had no gene match. Germline CDR1 KGHSH, CDR2 LQKENI. The CDR3 sequence: CASSPLAAVTAGGGETQYF. In DNA form, the CDR3 reads TGTGCCAGCTCACCACTCGCCGCGGTGACAGCCGGGGGGGGAGAGACCCAGTACTTC.

This chain links TRBV6-1 with TRBJ1-3; no reliable D call. The CDR3 is 16 amino acids. Germline V CDR1 and CDR2: MNHNS, SASEGT. Trimming pared 2 bases from V and 4 bases from J, leaving 15 bases between. The CDR3 DNA is TGTGCCAGCAGTGAAAGTGGAGGCGCGAAAGGAAACACCATATATTTT. This translates into CASSESGGAKGNTIYF.

CDR3 coding DNA: TGTGCCAGCAGCTTAGACAGAAGAAAAAACATTCAGTACTTC. This gives the protein CASSLDRRKNIQYF. The chain links TRBV7-2 to TRBJ2-4; D gene unclear. The germline V gene has CDR1 SGHTA and CDR2 FQGNSA. The CDR3 has 14 amino acids. V was shortened by 1 base and J by 4 bases, with 8 bases between the two germline ends. Full variable domain (remainder filled in from reference TRBV7-2 and TRBJ2-4): GAGVSQSPSNKVTEKGKDVELRCDPISGHTALYWYRQSLGQGLEFLIYFQGNSAPDKSGLPSDRFSAERTGGSVSTLTIQRTQQEDSAVYLCASSLDRRKNIQYFGAGTRLSVL.

The chain has TRBV5-1 and TRBJ2-7; 8 nucleotides match TRBD1. V trimming: 0 bases; J trimming: 6 bases; junction bases outside the gene matches: 2. CDR3 length equals 13 residues. Germline V CDR1 and CDR2: SGHRS, YFSETQ. For the CDR3, the DNA is TGCGCCAGCAGCTTGGAGACAGGGGCCGAGCAGTACTTC. The encoded protein is CASSLETGAEQYF.

The genes are TRBV5-4 and TRBJ2-2, with D hard to call. The CDR3 contains 15 residues. The germline V and J ends were trimmed by 0 bases and 0 bases, with 6 bases remaining between them. Per the germline V gene, CDR1 is SGHNT and CDR2 is YYREEE (reference sequence). CDR3 loop: CASSLASANTGELFF. The CDR3 DNA reads as TGTGCCAGCAGCTTGGCCTCCGCGAACACCGGGGAGCTGTTTTTT.

The V gene is TRBV5-4, the J gene TRBJ2-2; 9 bases map to TRBD2. CDR3 size: 14 residues. V lost 4 bases, J lost 6 bases, and 4 bases stayed unmatched. From germline, CDR1 is SGHNT and CDR2 YYREEE (reference sequence). CDR3 nucleotide sequence: TGTGCCAGCAGCCAGGCGGGGGGGTCCGGGGAGCTGTTTTTT. It encodes CASSQAGGSGELFF.

V and J are TRBV12-5 and TRBJ2-3; TRBD2 matches 11 bases. The length of the CDR3 is 14 residues. CDR1 LGHNT and CDR2 FRNRAP come from the germline V gene. Germline trimming cut 6 bases from V and 8 bases from J; bases unmatched to any gene: 7. The CDR3 DNA sequence: TGTGCTAGTGGCTTAGCGGGGGGGCCCGGTACGCAGTATTTT. It translates to CASGLAGGPGTQYF.

Regarding this clone: Other DNA sequences in the same sample also yield this CDR3. The DNA for the CDR3 is TGCGCCAGCAGCTTGGATCGGTTCCAAGAGACCCAGTACTTC. Its translation: CASSLDRFQETQYF. The chain joins TRBV5-1 to TRBJ2-5; no reliable D call. The CDR3 is 14 residues long. V lost 0 bases and J 1 base, leaving 7 bases between the germline ends. CDR1 is SGHRS, CDR2 YFSETQ, per germline.

The chain couples TRBV7-9 to TRBJ2-7; 7 bases align to TRBD1. The CDR3 runs to 14 residues. Germline-derived CDR1 and CDR2 are SEHNR and FQNEAQ (reference sequence). Germline trimming cut 4 bases from V and 6 bases from J; bases unmatched to any gene: 9. CDR3 region: CASSSMTGSSEQYF. DNA for the CDR3: TGTGCCAGCAGCTCCATGACAGGGAGTAGCGAGCAGTACTTC.

This clone occurred once. V usage is TRBV24-1 and J usage is TRBJ1-5, with 9 bases aligning to TRBD1. V lost 3 bases, J lost 6 bases, and 5 bases stayed unmatched. This CDR3 region has 15 residues. Germline CDR1 reads KGHDR; CDR2 reads SFDVKD. DNA of the CDR3: TGTGCCACCAGTGATAAAACAGGGGGCTCTCAGCCCCAGCATTTT. Its protein is CATSDKTGGSQPQHF.

This clone was detected once. The junction departs from germline at one end; a sequencing error may be responsible. The V gene is TRBV7-2, the J gene TRBJ2-3; 12 bases align to TRBD2. The CDR3 covers 15 residues. Germline CDR1 SGHTA, CDR2 FQGNSA. The CDR3 nucleotides read TGTGCCAGCAGCCTAGCGGGAGGGTTCCCAGATACGCAGTATTTT. Its translation is CASSLAGGFPDTQYF. The full variable domain, completed using reference TRBV7-2 and TRBJ2-3, is GAGVSQSPSNKVTEKGKDVELRCDPISGHTALYWYRQSLGQGLEFLIYFQGNSAPDKSGLPSDRFSAERTGGSVSTLTIQRTQQEDSAVYLCASSLAGGFPDTQYFGPGTRLTVL.